Listed here is a single T cell receptor beta chain. Its target is not known. In the same sample, other DNA sequences code for this CDR3. The sample is drawn from a study of shared clonotypes between healthy human individuals. Whole-study findings and limits: With few donors, the genetic and exposure-history diversity represented was limited. Memory subsets had estimated richness that was generally smaller than that of naive subsets.

The CDR3 covers 14 residues. Germline values: CDR1 MDHEN, CDR2 SYDVKM. The V and J ends lost 2 bases and 2 bases respectively, with 10 bases between them. Genomic DNA from each subset was divided evenly over several immunoSEQ plates. Data came from immunoSEQ multiplex PCR; TCRdb stores just in-frame clones and leaves some out. The table lists more than 2 million clones, roughly 94% of them singletons. Each of the donors was a healthy adult who was HIV-negative and had not had a recent acute infection or vaccination. The chain joins TRBV28 to TRBJ2-7, with D possibly being TRBD2 (6 bases). The sequenced sample consisted of naive CD4+ T cells sorted from blood. Subset noted: CD45RA+ positively selected. The source is a man aged 18 to 30 in good health. The CDR3 protein is CASSLGGTPYEQYF. CDR3 sequence (DNA): TGTGCCAGCAGTTTAGGTGGGACTCCCTACGAGCAGTACTTC.